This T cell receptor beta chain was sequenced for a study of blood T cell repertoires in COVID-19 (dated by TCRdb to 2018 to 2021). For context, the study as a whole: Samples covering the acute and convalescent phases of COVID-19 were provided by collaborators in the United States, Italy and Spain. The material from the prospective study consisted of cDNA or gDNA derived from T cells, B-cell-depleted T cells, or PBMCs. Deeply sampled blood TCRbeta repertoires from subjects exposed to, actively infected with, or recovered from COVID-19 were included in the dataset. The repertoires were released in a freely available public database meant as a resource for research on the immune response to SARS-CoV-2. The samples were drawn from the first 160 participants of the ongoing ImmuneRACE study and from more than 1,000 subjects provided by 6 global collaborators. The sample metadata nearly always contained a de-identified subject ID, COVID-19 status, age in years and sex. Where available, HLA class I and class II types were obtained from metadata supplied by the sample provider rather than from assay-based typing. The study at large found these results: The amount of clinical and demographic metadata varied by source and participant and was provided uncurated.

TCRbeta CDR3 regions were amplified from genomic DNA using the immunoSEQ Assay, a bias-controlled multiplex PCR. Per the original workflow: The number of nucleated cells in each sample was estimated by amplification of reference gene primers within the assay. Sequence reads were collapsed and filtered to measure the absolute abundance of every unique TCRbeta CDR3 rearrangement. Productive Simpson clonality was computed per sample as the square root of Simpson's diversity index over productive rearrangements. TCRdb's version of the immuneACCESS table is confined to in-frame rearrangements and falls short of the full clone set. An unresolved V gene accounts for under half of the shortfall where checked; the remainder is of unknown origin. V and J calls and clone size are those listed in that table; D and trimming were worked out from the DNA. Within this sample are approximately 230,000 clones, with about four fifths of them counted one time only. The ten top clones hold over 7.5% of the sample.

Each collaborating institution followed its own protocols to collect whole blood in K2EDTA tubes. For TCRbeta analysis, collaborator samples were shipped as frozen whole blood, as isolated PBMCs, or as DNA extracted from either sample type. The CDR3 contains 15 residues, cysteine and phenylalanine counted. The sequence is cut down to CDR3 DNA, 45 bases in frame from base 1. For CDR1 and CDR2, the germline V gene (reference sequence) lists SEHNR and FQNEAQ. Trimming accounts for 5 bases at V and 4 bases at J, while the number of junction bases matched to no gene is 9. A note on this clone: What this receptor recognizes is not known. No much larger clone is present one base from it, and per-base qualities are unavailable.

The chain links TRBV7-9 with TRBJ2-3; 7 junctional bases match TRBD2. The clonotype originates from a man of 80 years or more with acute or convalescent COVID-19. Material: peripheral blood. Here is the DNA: TGTGCCAGCAGCCCAGCGGGGTCCAGGGCAGATACGCAGTATTTT. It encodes CASSPAGSRADTQYF.